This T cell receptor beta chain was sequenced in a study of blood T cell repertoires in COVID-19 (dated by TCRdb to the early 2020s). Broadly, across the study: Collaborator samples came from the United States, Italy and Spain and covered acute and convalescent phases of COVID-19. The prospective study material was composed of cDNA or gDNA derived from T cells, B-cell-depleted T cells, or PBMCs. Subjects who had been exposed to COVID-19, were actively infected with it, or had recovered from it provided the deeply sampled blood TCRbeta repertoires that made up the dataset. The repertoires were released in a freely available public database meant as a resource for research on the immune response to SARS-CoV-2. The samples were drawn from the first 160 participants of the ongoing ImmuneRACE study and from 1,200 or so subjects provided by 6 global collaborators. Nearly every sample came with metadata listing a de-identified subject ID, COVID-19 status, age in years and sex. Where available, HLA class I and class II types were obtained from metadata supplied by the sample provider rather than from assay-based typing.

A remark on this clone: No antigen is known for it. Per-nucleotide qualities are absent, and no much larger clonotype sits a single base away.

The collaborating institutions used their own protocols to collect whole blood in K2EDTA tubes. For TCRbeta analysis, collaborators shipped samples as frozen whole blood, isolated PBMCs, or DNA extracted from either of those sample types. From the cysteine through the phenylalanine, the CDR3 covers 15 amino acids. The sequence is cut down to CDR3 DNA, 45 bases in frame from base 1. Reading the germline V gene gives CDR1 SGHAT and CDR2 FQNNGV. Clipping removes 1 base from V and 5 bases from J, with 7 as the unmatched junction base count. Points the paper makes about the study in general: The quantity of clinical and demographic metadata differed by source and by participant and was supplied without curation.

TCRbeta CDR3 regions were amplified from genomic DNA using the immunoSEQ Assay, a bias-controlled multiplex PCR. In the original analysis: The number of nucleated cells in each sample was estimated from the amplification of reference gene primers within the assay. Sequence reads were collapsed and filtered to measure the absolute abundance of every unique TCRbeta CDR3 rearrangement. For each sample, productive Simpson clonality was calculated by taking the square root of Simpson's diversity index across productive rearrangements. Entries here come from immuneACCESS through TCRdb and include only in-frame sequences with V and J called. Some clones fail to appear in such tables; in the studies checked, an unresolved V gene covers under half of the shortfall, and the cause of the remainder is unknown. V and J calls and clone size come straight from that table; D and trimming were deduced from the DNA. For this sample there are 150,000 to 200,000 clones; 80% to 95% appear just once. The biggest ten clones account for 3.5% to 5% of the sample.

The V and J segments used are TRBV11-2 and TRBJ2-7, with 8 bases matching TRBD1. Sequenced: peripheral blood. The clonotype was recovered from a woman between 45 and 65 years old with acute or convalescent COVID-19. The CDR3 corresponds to CASSLGGDRRDEQYF. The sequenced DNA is TGTGCCAGCAGCTTAGGCGGGGACAGGAGGGACGAGCAGTACTTC.